Below, 14 T cell receptor beta chains from the same sample are listed, as sequenced in a study of blood T cell repertoires in COVID-19. Only in-frame clones appear in the TCRdb table, and some are missing; sequencing was by immunoSEQ multiplex PCR. The table has 150,000 to 200,000 clones, approximately 86% seen once. The sequencing sample was made of peripheral blood. All receptors come from a man in his fifties or sixties with acute or convalescent COVID-19.

The CDR3 nucleotides read TGTGCCAGCGGAGTAGCGGGAGGGCCTGGAGAGACCCAGTACTTC. Translation: CASGVAGGPGETQYF. The chain combines TRBV7-9 with TRBJ2-5, with 11 bases matching TRBD2. The CDR3 has 15 residues. Unmatched junction bases numbered 9, after V lost 8 bases and J lost 4 bases. Germline assignment: CDR1 SEHNR and CDR2 FQNEAQ (reference sequence). The complete variable domain, with remaining parts taken from reference TRBV7-9 and TRBJ2-5, reads DTGVSQNPRHKITKRGQNVTFRCDPISEHNRLYWYRQTLGQGPEFLTYFQNEAQLEKSRLLSDRFSAERPKGSFSTLEIQRTEQGDSAMYLCASGVAGGPGETQYFGPGTRLLVL.

The chain couples TRBV9 to TRBJ2-5, with TRBD1 matching over 10 bases. The CDR3 is made up of 15 amino acids. With V trimmed by 2 bases and J by 6 bases, 7 bases remained unmatched. CDR1 is SGDLS and CDR2 is YYNGEE in the germline V gene. CDR3 amino acids: CASSVTGTGEKTQYF. CDR3 DNA sequence: TGTGCCAGCAGCGTTACTGGGACAGGGGAGAAGACCCAGTACTTC.

V usage is TRBV11-2 and J usage is TRBJ2-2; D is undetermined. V lost 4 bases, J lost 5 bases, and 11 bases lay in between. Germline V gene lookup returns CDR1 SGHAT and CDR2 FQNNGV. The CDR3 consists of 14 residues. The CDR3 loop reads CASSSVAVTGELFF. The DNA of the CDR3 is TGTGCCAGCAGCTCCGTGGCAGTTACCGGGGAGCTGTTTTTT.

DNA for the CDR3: TGTGCCAGCCGAACAGGGTTGAACCAGCCCCAGCATTTT. It codes for CASRTGLNQPQHF. The chain carries TRBV6-5 and TRBJ1-5, with D maybe TRBD1 (6 bases). This CDR3 spans 13 amino acids. V gave up 8 bases and J gave up 7 bases, with 15 bases separating them. Germline CDR1 and CDR2: MNHEY and SVGAGI.

J is TRBJ1-5 and V is TRBV4-1; tentatively, D is TRBD1 (6 bases). V dropped 1 base and J dropped 6 bases, with 13 bases sitting between them. Germline-derived CDR1 and CDR2 are MGHRA and YSYEKL. The CDR3 sequence is 15 residues long. The CDR3 bases are TGCGCCAGCAGCCAAGGGTTAGGGGGGGGTCAGCCCCAGCATTTT. Its translation: CASSQGLGGGQPQHF.

The genes are TRBV11-3 and TRBJ2-5; D might be TRBD1 (7 bases). Germline-derived CDR1 and CDR2 are SGHNT and YENEEA. This CDR3 region has 14 residues. V was shortened by 1 base and J by 4 bases, with 10 bases between the two germline ends. DNA of the CDR3: TGTGCCAGCAGCTTAGGGGGGGACAGAGAGACCCAGTACTTC. It is translated as CASSLGGDRETQYF.

The J gene is TRBJ2-1, the V gene TRBV6-5; maybe TRBD2 (5 bases). In germline, CDR1 is MNHEY, CDR2 SVGAGI. V was trimmed by 2 bases and J by 4 bases, leaving 6 bases between them. CDR3 size: 13 residues. The CDR3 sequence is CASSYAGYNEQFF. The CDR3 DNA follows: TGTGCCAGCAGTTACGCGGGTTACAATGAGCAGTTCTTC.

The rearrangement links TRBV27 to TRBJ2-1; D is possibly TRBD2 (5 bases). V was clipped by 3 bases and J by 9 bases, with 18 bases between them. The CDR3 runs 15 residues. Germline V gene sequence: CDR1 MNHEY, CDR2 SMNVEV (reference sequence). The CDR3 is CASSFRIANRGEQFF. For the CDR3, the DNA is TGTGCCAGCAGTTTCCGTATAGCGAACCGGGGTGAGCAGTTCTTC.

V gene TRBV28 combines with J gene TRBJ2-1, with 14 bases that match TRBD2. V dropped 10 bases and J dropped 9; count of bases not matched to a gene: 14. The CDR3 is 16 residues long. CDR1 and CDR2 (germline): MDHEN, SYDVKM. The CDR3 sequence: CATNGLAGGRSFEQFF. The CDR3 DNA reads as TGTGCCACCAACGGACTAGCGGGAGGAAGATCTTTTGAGCAGTTCTTC.

This chain connects TRBV2 to TRBJ1-3; the D is unclear. The CDR3 loop spans 16 amino acids. V shed 4 bases and J shed 2 bases, with 15 bases lying between them. Germline CDR1 reads SNHLY; CDR2 reads FYNNEI. The CDR3 nucleotides read TGTGCCAGCAGTGGGATGAGAGGGTCTACTGGAAACACCATATATTTT. It encodes CASSGMRGSTGNTIYF.

This clone was seen only once. The CDR3 DNA is TGCGCCAGCAGCTTGACACAGGGGAGGAGGGAGACCCAGTACTTC. Translation: CASSLTQGRRETQYF. The chain has TRBV5-1 and TRBJ2-5; possible D gene TRBD1, 7 bases. Germline V CDR1 and CDR2: SGHRS, YFSETQ. The CDR3 extends over 15 amino acids. V was trimmed by 1 base and J by 5 bases, leaving 15 bases between them.

The rearrangement links TRBV7-8 to TRBJ1-4; D is undetermined. CDR1 is SGHVS, CDR2 FQNEAQ, per germline. V was shortened by 2 bases and J by 0 bases, with 13 bases between the two germline ends. The CDR3 runs 17 residues. For the CDR3, the DNA is TGTGCCAGCAGCTTAATCGGATCCGGAGCAACTAATGAAAAACTGTTTTTT. Translated: CASSLIGSGATNEKLFF.

The chain is built from TRBV4-1 and TRBJ2-5; TRBD2 matches at 7 bases. V trimming: 4 bases; J trimming: 5 bases; junction bases outside the gene matches: 22. This CDR3 contains 19 residues. Germline V gives CDR1 MGHRA, CDR2 YSYEKL. The CDR3 region has the DNA TGCGCCAGCAGCCTACGAGGGGTCTCTTCTTCGGGAGGAGGGGAGACCCAGTACTTC. It translates to CASSLRGVSSSGGGETQYF.

J is TRBJ2-3 and V is TRBV4-2; 8 nucleotides align to TRBD2. This CDR3 has 17 amino acids. V trimming: 4 bases; J trimming: 1 base; junction bases outside the gene matches: 10. The germline V gene encodes CDR1 LGHNA and CDR2 YNFKEQ. CDR3 in amino acids: CASSLKTSVRGTDTQYF. The CDR3 DNA is TGTGCCAGCAGCCTCAAGACTAGCGTTCGGGGCACAGATACGCAGTATTTT.